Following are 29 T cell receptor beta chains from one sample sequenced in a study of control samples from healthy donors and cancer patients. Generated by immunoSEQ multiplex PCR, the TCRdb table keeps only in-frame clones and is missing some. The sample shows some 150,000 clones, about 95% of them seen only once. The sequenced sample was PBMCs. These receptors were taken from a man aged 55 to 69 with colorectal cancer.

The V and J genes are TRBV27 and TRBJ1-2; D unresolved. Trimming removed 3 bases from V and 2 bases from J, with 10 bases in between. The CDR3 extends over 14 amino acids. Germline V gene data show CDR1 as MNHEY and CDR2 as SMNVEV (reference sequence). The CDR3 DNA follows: TGTGCCAGCAGTTTCTCAGGATACAACTATGGCTACACCTTC. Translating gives CASSFSGYNYGYTF.

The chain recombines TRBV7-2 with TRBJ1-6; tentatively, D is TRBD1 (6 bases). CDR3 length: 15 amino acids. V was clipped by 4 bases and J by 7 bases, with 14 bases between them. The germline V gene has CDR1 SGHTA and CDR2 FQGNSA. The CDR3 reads CASSSKGGANSPLHF. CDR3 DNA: TGTGCCAGCAGCTCAAAGGGGGGTGCAAATTCACCCCTCCACTTT.

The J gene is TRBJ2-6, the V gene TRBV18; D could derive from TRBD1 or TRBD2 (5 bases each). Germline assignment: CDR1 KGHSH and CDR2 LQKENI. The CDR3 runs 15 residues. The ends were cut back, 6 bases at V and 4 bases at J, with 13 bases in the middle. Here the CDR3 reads CASSYGAGGANVLTF. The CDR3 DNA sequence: TGTGCCAGCTCTTACGGGGCAGGCGGGGCCAACGTCCTGACTTTC.

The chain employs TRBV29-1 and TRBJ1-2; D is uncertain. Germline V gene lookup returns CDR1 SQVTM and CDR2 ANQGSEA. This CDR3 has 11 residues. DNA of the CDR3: TGCAGTTGCCGGGTCGGCTATGGCTACACCTTC. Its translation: CSCRVGYGYTF.

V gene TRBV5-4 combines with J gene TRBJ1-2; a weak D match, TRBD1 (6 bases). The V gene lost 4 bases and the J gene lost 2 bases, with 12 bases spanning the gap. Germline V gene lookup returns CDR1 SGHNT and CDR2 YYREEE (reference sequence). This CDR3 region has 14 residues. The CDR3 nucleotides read TGTGCCAGCAGCCGCCGGGACAACAACTATGGCTACACCTTC. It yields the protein CASSRRDNNYGYTF.

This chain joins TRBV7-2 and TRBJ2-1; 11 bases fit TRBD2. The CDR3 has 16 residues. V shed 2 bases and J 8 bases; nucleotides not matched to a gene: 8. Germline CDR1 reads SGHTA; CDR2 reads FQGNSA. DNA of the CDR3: TGTGCCAGCAGCTTATGGGGTAGCGGGGGGGCCTATGAGCAGTTCTTC. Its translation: CASSLWGSGGAYEQFF.

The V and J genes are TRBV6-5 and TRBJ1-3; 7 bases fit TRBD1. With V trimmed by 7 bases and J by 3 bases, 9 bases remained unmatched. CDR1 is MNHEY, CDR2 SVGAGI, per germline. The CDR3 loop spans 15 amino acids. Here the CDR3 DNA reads TGTGCCAGCAAGCAGACAGGGTTACATGGAAACACCATATATTTT. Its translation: CASKQTGLHGNTIYF.

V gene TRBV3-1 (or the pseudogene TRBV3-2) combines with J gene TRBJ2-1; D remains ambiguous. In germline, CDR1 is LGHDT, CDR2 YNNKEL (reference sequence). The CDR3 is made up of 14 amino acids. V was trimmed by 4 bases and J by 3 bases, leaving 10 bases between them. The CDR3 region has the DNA TGTGCCAGCAGCCCCGCAGATCTCTACAATGAGCAGTTCTTC. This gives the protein CASSPADLYNEQFF.

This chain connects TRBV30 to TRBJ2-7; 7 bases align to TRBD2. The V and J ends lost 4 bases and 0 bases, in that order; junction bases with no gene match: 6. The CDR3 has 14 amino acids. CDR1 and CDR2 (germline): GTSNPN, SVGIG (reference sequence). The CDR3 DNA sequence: TGTGCCTGGAACCAGCGGGGCAGCTCCTACGAGCAGTACTTC. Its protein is CAWNQRGSSYEQYF.

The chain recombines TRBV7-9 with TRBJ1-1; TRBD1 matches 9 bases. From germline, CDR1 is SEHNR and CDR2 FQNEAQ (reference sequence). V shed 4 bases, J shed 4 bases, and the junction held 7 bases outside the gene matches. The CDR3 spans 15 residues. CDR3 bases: TGTGCCAGCAGCTCCAGGGACAGGGTGGGCACTGAAGCTTTCTTT. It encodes CASSSRDRVGTEAFF.

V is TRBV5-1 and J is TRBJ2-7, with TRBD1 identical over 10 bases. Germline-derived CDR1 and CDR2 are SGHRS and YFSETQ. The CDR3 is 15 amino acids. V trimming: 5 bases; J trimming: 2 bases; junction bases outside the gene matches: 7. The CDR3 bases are TGCGCCAGCAGGGAGACAGGGGGCCCTCCCTACGAGCAGTACTTC. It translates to CASRETGGPPYEQYF.

This CDR3 reads CASSYGGTENTEAFF. The CDR3 DNA follows: TGTGCCAGCAGTTACGGGGGGACAGAGAACACTGAAGCTTTCTTT. V usage is TRBV6-6 and J usage is TRBJ1-1, with TRBD1 identical over 7 bases. The trim removed 2 bases at V and 1 base at J, leaving 4 bases unmatched. The CDR3 contains 15 residues. CDR1 and CDR2 (germline): MNHNY, SVGAGI (reference sequence).

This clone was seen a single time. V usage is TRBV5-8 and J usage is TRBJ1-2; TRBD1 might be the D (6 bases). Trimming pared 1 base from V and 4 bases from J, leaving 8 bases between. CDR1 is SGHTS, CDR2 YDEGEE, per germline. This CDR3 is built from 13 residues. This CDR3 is CASSLNRAYGYTF. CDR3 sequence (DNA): TGTGCCAGCAGCTTGAACAGGGCCTATGGCTACACCTTC.

CDR3 region: CASSHGDYEQYF. The CDR3 nucleotides are TGTGCCAGCAGCCATGGAGACTACGAGCAGTACTTC. The rearrangement uses TRBV7-8 and TRBJ2-7; unclear D gene. Germline CDR1 is SGHVS and CDR2 is FQNEAQ. The CDR3 has 12 amino acids. With 5 bases removed from V and 3 bases from J, the gap between germline ends came to 8 bases. The variable domain in full, completed from reference TRBV7-8 and TRBJ2-7, reads GAGVSQSPRYKVAKRGQDVALRCDPISGHVSLFWYQQALGQGPEFLTYFQNEAQLDKSGLPSDRFFAERPEGSVSTLKIQRTQQEDSAVYLCASSHGDYEQYFGPGTRLTVT.

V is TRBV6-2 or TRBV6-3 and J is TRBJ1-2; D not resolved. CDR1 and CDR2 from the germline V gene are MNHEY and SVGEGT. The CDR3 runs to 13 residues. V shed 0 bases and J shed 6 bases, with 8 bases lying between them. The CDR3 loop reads CASSYSTGDGYTF. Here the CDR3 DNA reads TGTGCCAGCAGTTACTCTACCGGGGATGGCTACACCTTC.

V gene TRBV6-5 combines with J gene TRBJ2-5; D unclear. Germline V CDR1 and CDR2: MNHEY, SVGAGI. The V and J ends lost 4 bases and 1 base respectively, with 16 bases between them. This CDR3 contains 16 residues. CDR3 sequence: CASSSPNLGIQETQYF. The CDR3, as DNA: TGTGCCAGCAGTTCCCCTAATCTAGGGATCCAAGAGACCCAGTACTTC.

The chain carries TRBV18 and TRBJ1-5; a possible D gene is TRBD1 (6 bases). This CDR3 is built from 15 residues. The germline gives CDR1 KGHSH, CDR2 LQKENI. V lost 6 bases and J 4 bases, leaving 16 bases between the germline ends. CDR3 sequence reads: CASSLGQTRNQPQHF. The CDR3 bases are TGTGCCAGCTCCCTTGGACAGACCCGTAATCAGCCCCAGCATTTT. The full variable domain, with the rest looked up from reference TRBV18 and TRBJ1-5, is NAGVMQNPRHLVRRRGQEARLRCSPMKGHSHVYWYRQLPEEGLKFMVYLQKENIIDESGMPKERFSAEFPKEGPSILRIQQVVRGDSAAYFCASSLGQTRNQPQHFGDGTRLSIL.

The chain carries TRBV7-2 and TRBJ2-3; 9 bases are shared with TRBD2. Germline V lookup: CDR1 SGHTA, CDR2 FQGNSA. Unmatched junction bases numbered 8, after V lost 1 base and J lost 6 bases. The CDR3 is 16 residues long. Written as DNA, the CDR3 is TGTGCCAGCAGCTTAGGAGGCGGGGGGGCCGAGGATACGCAGTATTTT. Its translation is CASSLGGGGAEDTQYF.

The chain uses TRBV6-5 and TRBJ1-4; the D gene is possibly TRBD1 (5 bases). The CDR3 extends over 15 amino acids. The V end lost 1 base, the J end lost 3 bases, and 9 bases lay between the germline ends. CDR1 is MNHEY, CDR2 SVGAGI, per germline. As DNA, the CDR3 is TGTGCCAGCAGTTACTTCGGGGCTCCTAATGAAAAACTGTTTTTT. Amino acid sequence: CASSYFGAPNEKLFF.

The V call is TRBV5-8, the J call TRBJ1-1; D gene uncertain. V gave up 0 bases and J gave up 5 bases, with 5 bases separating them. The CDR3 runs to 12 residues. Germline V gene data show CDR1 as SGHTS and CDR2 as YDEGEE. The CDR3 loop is CASSLVITEAFF. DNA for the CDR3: TGTGCCAGCAGCTTGGTTATTACTGAAGCTTTCTTT.

CDR3 sequence: CAPAGGGGNEQYF. The CDR3, as DNA: TGTGCCCCGGCGGGCGGGGGGGGAAACGAGCAGTACTTC. V is TRBV30 and J is TRBJ2-7; 9 bases match TRBD2. The CDR3 spans 13 residues. Germline-derived CDR1 and CDR2 are GTSNPN and SVGIG (reference sequence). V shed 8 bases, J shed 5 bases, and the junction held 10 bases outside the gene matches.

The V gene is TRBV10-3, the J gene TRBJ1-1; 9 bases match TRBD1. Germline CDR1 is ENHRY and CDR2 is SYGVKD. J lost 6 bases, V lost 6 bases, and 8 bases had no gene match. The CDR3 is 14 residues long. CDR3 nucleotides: TGTGCCATCAGCCGGGGACAGGGCGACGCTGAAGCTTTCTTT. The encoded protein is CAISRGQGDAEAFF.

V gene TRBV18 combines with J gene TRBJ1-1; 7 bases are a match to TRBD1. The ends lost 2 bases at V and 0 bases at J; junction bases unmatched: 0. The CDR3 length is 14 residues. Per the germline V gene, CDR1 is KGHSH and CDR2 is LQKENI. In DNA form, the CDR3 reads TGTGCCAGCTCACCAGGGACAGTGAACACTGAAGCTTTCTTT. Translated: CASSPGTVNTEAFF.

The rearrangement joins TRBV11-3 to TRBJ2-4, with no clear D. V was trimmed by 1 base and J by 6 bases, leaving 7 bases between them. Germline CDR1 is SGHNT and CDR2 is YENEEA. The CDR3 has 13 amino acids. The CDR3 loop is CASSLVAGNIQYF. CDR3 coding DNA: TGTGCCAGCAGCTTAGTGGCCGGAAACATTCAGTACTTC. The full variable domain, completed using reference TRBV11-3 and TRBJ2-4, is EAGVVQSPRYKIIEKKQPVAFWCNPISGHNTLYWYLQNLGQGPELLIRYENEEAVDDSQLPKDRFSAERLKGVDSTLKIQPAELGDSAVYLCASSLVAGNIQYFGAGTRLSVL.

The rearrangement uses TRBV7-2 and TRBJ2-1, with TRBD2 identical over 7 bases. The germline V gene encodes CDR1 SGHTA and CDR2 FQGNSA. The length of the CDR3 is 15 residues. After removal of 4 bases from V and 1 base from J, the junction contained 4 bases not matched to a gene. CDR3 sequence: CASSSSGGSYNEQFF. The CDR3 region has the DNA TGTGCCAGCAGCTCCTCGGGGGGTTCCTACAATGAGCAGTTCTTC.

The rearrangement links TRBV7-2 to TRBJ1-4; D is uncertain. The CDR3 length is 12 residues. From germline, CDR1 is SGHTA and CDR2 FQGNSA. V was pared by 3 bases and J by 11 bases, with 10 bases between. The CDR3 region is CASSLVLGKLFF. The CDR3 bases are TGTGCCAGCAGCTTGGTTTTGGGGAAACTGTTTTTT.

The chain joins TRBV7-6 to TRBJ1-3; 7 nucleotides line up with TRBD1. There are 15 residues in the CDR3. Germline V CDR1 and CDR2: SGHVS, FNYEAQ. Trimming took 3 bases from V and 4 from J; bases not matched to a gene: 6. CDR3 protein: CASSFQGGAGNTIYF. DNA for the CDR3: TGTGCCAGCAGCTTTCAAGGGGGCGCCGGAAACACCATATATTTT.

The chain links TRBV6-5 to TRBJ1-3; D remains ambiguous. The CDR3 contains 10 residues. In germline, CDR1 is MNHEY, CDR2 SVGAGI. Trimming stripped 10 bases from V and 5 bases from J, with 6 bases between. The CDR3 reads CATGRNTIYF. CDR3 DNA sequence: TGTGCCACCGGGAGAAACACCATATATTTT.

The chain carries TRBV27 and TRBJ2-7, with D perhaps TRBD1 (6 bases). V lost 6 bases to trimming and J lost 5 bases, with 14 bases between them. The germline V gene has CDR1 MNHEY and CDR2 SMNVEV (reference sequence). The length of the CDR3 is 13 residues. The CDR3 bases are TGTGCCAGCAGAGAGACAGGTGTCGACGAGCAGTACTTC. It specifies CASRETGVDEQYF.